Included here is one T cell receptor (beta chain) sequence, with context. Its antigen is unknown. The sample holds no much larger clone one base away, and base qualities are not on file. The data are from a study of blood T cell repertoires in COVID-19 (dated by TCRdb to about 2020). Some background on the complete study: The collaborator samples originated in the United States, Italy and Spain and spanned the acute and convalescent phases of COVID-19. The prospective study material was composed of cDNA or gDNA derived from T cells, B-cell-depleted T cells, or PBMCs. The dataset comprised deeply sampled blood TCRbeta repertoires from subjects exposed to, actively infected with, or recovered from COVID-19. A freely available public database, intended as a resource for researchers studying the immune response to SARS-CoV-2, is where the repertoires were released. Samples came from the ongoing ImmuneRACE study (first 160 participants) plus 1,254 subjects from 6 global collaborators. Sample metadata almost always included a de-identified subject ID, COVID-19 status, age in years and sex. Where HLA class I and class II types were available, the types were taken from metadata supplied by the sample provider, not from assay-based typing. Summary of the overall study and its limitations: The amount of clinical and demographic metadata varied by source and participant and was provided uncurated.

CDR1 and CDR2, per the germline V gene, are MNHEY and SVGAGI. From its cysteine to its phenylalanine, the CDR3 spans 15 amino acids. Left in the record is the CDR3 DNA by itself, 45 bases read in frame from the first base. V trim: 5 bases; J trim: 6 bases; unmatched bases: 10. Whole blood was collected in K2EDTA tubes by collaborating institutions according to the institutions' own protocols. For TCRbeta analysis, collaborators shipped samples as frozen whole blood, isolated PBMCs, or DNA extracted from either of those sample types. The immunoSEQ Assay, a bias-controlled multiplex PCR, was used to amplify TCRbeta CDR3 regions from genomic DNA. The source study handled its data this way. The number of nucleated cells in each sample was estimated by amplification of reference gene primers within the assay. Sequence reads were collapsed and filtered to measure the absolute abundance of every unique TCRbeta CDR3 rearrangement. For each sample, productive Simpson clonality was calculated as the square root of Simpson's diversity index across productive rearrangements. TCRdb limited this immuneACCESS table to in-frame rearrangements with V and J called. A share of clones is missing; checked studies link under half to unresolved V genes, and the rest is unexplained. That table supplies the V and J calls and clone size; D and trimming were determined from the DNA. The sample contains roughly 150,000 clones, 80% of them found a single time. The ten top clones hold roughly 0.58% of the sample.

Sequenced: peripheral blood. Here the chain combines TRBV6-5 and TRBJ1-2; 9 bases in the middle match TRBD1. The origin of this receptor is a man aged 55 to 70 with acute or convalescent COVID-19. The CDR3 region: CASSPRDRAIHGYTF. The nucleotide sequence reads TGTGCCAGCAGTCCTCGGGACAGGGCTATCCATGGCTACACCTTC.